These 7 T cell receptor beta chains share one sample of origin, sequenced in a study of blood T cell repertoires in COVID-19. Here immunoSEQ multiplex PCR was the method, and the copy in TCRdb shows in-frame clones only, minus some. The table has roughly 500,000 clones, approximately 92% seen once. The sample was peripheral blood. These receptors were obtained from a man aged 18 to 30 with COVID-19, enrolled during active disease.

The J gene is TRBJ2-7, the V gene TRBV6-5; TRBD1 aligns across 7 bases. CDR1 and CDR2 from the germline V gene are MNHEY and SVGAGI. The length of the CDR3 is 15 residues. With 5 bases clipped from V and 4 bases from J, the junction kept 11 bases outside the gene matches. CDR3: CASSLRDSLYYEQYF. The CDR3 DNA follows: TGTGCCAGCAGTCTCCGGGACAGCCTCTATTACGAGCAGTACTTC.

The chain uses TRBV2 and TRBJ2-7; perhaps TRBD1 as D (5 bases). This CDR3 is built from 14 residues. V was clipped by 6 bases and J by 1 base, with 13 bases between them. Germline V lookup: CDR1 SNHLY, CDR2 FYNNEI. This CDR3 reads CASRPSQGSYEQYF. The CDR3 DNA reads TGTGCCAGCAGACCATCCCAGGGATCCTACGAGCAGTACTTC.

The gene calls are TRBV10-1 and TRBJ2-5, with 9 positions matching TRBD2. V shed 8 bases, J shed 3 bases, and the junction held 4 bases outside the gene matches. Germline V gene lookup returns CDR1 WNHNN and CDR2 SYGVQD (reference sequence). This CDR3 comprises 13 residues. The CDR3 protein is CASGRTSEETQYF. DNA for the CDR3: TGCGCCAGCGGGCGGACTAGCGAAGAGACCCAGTACTTC.

V is TRBV5-1 and J is TRBJ2-5; TRBD1 matches at 9 bases. Unmatched junction bases numbered 6, after V lost 3 bases and J lost 3 bases. The CDR3 length is 15 residues. The germline CDR1 and CDR2 sequences are SGHRS and YFSETQ. In DNA form, the CDR3 reads TGCGCCAGCAGCTCGAGGACAGGGGCCGAAGAGACCCAGTACTTC. Its translation is CASSSRTGAEETQYF.

The chain uses TRBV5-1 and TRBJ1-2, with D uncertain. Trimming took 1 base from V and 6 from J, leaving 13 bases between them. Germline CDR1 is SGHRS and CDR2 is YFSETQ. The length of the CDR3 is 14 residues. Here the CDR3 reads CASSLNGPGDGYTF. CDR3 sequence (DNA): TGCGCCAGCAGCTTGAATGGCCCCGGGGATGGCTACACCTTC.

This rearrangement joins TRBV9 to TRBJ2-1; TRBD2 matches at 10 bases. The CDR3 consists of 14 residues. Per germline, CDR1 SGDLS and CDR2 YYNGEE. Trimming cost V 4 bases and J 5 bases; bases outside gene matches: 3. The CDR3 nucleotides read TGTGCCAGCAGCAGGACTAGCGGACACAATGAGCAGTTCTTC. Its translation: CASSRTSGHNEQFF.

The chain employs TRBV7-9 and TRBJ1-2, with D uncertain. Per the germline V gene, CDR1 is SEHNR and CDR2 is FQNEAQ (reference sequence). The CDR3 consists of 13 residues. Trimming removed 3 bases from V and 9 bases from J, with 14 bases in between. The CDR3: CASSFYQLRSYTF. The CDR3 DNA follows: TGTGCCAGCAGCTTTTATCAACTACGGAGCTACACCTTC.